This note documents a single TCR beta chain sequence. This sample was included in a study of blood T cell repertoires in COVID-19. Study-level information: Donors in the United States, Italy and Spain gave samples during acute or convalescent COVID-19. PBMCs, B-cell-depleted T cells, or T cells provided the cDNA or gDNA that made up the material.

One Seattle source followed patients from active infection through their disease course. Source study methods: Reference gene primers were amplified, and this amplification served to estimate nucleated cell counts. Data came from immunoSEQ multiplex PCR; TCRdb stores just in-frame clones and leaves some out. V, J and clone size are taken as reported in that table, and D and trimming were inferred from the DNA itself. The repertoire has about 260,000 clones, around 90% of them found once; the top ten carry about 9.4%. The trim removed 1 base at V and 0 bases at J, leaving 5 bases unmatched. CDR3 length equals 16 residues. CDR1 is LGHNA, CDR2 YSLEER, per germline.

The specimen was peripheral blood. The chain combines TRBV4-3 with TRBJ2-5, with TRBD2 identical over 7 bases. The sequence derives from a woman aged 70 to 79 with COVID-19, enrolled during active disease. The CDR3 spells CASSQGSGGYQETQYF. Here the CDR3 DNA reads TGCGCCAGCAGCCAAGGCTCGGGGGGTTACCAAGAGACCCAGTACTTC.